Listed below are T cell receptor beta chains from one sample, sequenced in a study of T cell responses to AZD1222 COVID-19 vaccine. Libraries were prepared by immunoSEQ multiplex PCR; TCRdb keeps only in-frame clonotypes and omits some of them. The sample contains 100,000 to 120,000 clones, about 90% of which appear only once. Sample: peripheral blood, taken 28 days after the second AZD1222 dose. These receptors were collected from an adult who received the AZD1222 COVID-19 vaccine. Both conserved end residues are part of each CDR3. D genes are given only for firm matches. The listing skips clone size in some rows; elsewhere it reads once, few, many or a size class.

V gene: TRBV6-1; clone size: .; D gene: TRBD2; J gene: TRBJ2-1; CDR3 DNA: TGTGCCAGCAGTGATTTTAGCGGGAGGGTCAATGAGCAGTTCTTC; CDR3 protein: CASSDFSGRVNEQFF
V gene: TRBV7-9; clone size: once; D gene: .; J gene: TRBJ1-6; CDR3 DNA: TGTGCCAGCAGTTCAACGGGGTCGAGAAATTCACCCCTCCACTTT; CDR3 protein: CASSSTGSRNSPLHF
V gene: TRBV4-1; clone size: .; D gene: .; J gene: TRBJ2-3; CDR3 DNA: TGCGCCAGCAGCCAAGAACCCCCTAGCGCAGATACGCAGTATTTT; CDR3 protein: CASSQEPPSADTQYF
V gene: TRBV5-6; clone size: .; D gene: .; J gene: TRBJ1-1; CDR3 DNA: TGTGCCAGCAGCTTTGGGACCTTTGAAGCTTTCTTT; CDR3 protein: CASSFGTFEAFF
V gene: TRBV7-9; clone size: .; D gene: .; J gene: TRBJ1-1; CDR3 DNA: TGTGCCAGCAGCCAGCGGAACACTGAAGCTTTCTTT; CDR3 protein: CASSQRNTEAFF
V gene: TRBV25-1; clone size: .; D gene: TRBD1; J gene: TRBJ1-6; CDR3 DNA: TGTGCCAGCAGTGAAGCTACCGGGACAGGGTATCGTGCACCCCTCCACTTT; CDR3 protein: CASSEATGTGYRAPLHF
V gene: TRBV12-5; clone size: .; D gene: TRBD1; J gene: TRBJ2-5; CDR3 DNA: TGTGCTAGTGGGACCGGGACAGGGGAGACCCAGTACTTC; CDR3 protein: CASGTGTGETQYF
V gene: TRBV5-5; clone size: .; D gene: .; J gene: TRBJ2-2; CDR3 DNA: TGTGCCAGCAGCTACCCGGCCGGGCGGGGGAACACCGGGGAGCTGTTTTTT; CDR3 protein: CASSYPAGRGNTGELFF
V gene: TRBV11-2; clone size: .; D gene: .; J gene: TRBJ1-2; CDR3 DNA: TGTGCCAGCAGCTTAGCCGGGGATTATGGCTACACCTTC; CDR3 protein: CASSLAGDYGYTF
V gene: TRBV5-1; clone size: .; D gene: .; J gene: TRBJ1-1; CDR3 DNA: TGCGCCAGCAGCTTGCAGGGAGGGAAAAACACTGAAGCTTTCTTT; CDR3 protein: CASSLQGGKNTEAFF
V gene: TRBV5-1; clone size: .; D gene: .; J gene: TRBJ1-1; CDR3 DNA: TGCGCCAGCAGCTGGGGACAAGGTGGGGACACTGAAGCTTTCTTT; CDR3 protein: CASSWGQGGDTEAFF
V gene: TRBV28; clone size: .; D gene: TRBD1; J gene: TRBJ1-1; CDR3 DNA: TGTGCCAGCAGTTTTAAGGGGGCGCCCCGGACTGAAGCTTTCTTT; CDR3 protein: CASSFKGAPRTEAFF
V gene: TRBV3-1/TRBV3-2; clone size: .; D gene: TRBD1; J gene: TRBJ1-2; CDR3 DNA: TGTGCCAGCAGCCAAGATCGGGGCAGGGGGATGTATGGCTACACCTTC; CDR3 protein: CASSQDRGRGMYGYTF
V gene: TRBV6-5; clone size: .; D gene: .; J gene: TRBJ1-2; CDR3 DNA: TGTGCCATCCTTTCGGGACGCCACCCATATGGCTACACCTTC; CDR3 protein: CAILSGRHPYGYTF
V gene: TRBV6-5; clone size: .; D gene: TRBD2; J gene: TRBJ2-3; CDR3 DNA: TGTGCCAGCAGTACCGGGACTAGCGGGTTGGATACGCAGTATTTT; CDR3 protein: CASSTGTSGLDTQYF
V gene: TRBV19; clone size: .; D gene: .; J gene: TRBJ1-1; CDR3 DNA: TGTGCCAGTAGTATGACGCACAGGGAGGACACTGAAGCTTTCTTT; CDR3 protein: CASSMTHREDTEAFF
V gene: TRBV7-3; clone size: .; D gene: .; J gene: TRBJ2-3; CDR3 DNA: TGTGCCAGCAGCTTACCGGGGGCGAGTGGCACAGATACGCAGTATTTT; CDR3 protein: CASSLPGASGTDTQYF
V gene: TRBV5-1; clone size: .; D gene: .; J gene: TRBJ1-2; CDR3 DNA: TGCGCCAGCAGGGGGACGGACACCACGGATAATAACTATGGCTACACCTTC; CDR3 protein: CASRGTDTTDNNYGYTF
V gene: TRBV2; clone size: .; D gene: .; J gene: TRBJ2-7; CDR3 DNA: TGTGCCAGCAGTGAATGGCAGCTCGTCTCCTACGAGCAGTACTTC; CDR3 protein: CASSEWQLVSYEQYF
V gene: TRBV12-3/TRBV12-4; clone size: .; D gene: .; J gene: TRBJ1-5; CDR3 DNA: TGTGCCAGCAGTTTACGGGAAAATCAGCCCCAGCATTTT; CDR3 protein: CASSLRENQPQHF
V gene: TRBV7-2; clone size: .; D gene: .; J gene: TRBJ1-1; CDR3 DNA: TGTGCCAGCAGCTTTAACACTAACACTGAAGCTTTCTTT; CDR3 protein: CASSFNTNTEAFF
V gene: TRBV24-1; clone size: once; D gene: .; J gene: TRBJ2-3; CDR3 DNA: TGTGCCACCAGTGAAAAAACAGGGAATACGCAGTATTTT; CDR3 protein: CATSEKTGNTQYF
V gene: TRBV4-1; clone size: few; D gene: TRBD2; J gene: TRBJ2-3; CDR3 DNA: TGCGCCAGCAGCCAAGATCCTTTGACTAGCGGGAGGGAGCAGTATTTT; CDR3 protein: CASSQDPLTSGREQYF
V gene: TRBV11-3; clone size: .; D gene: .; J gene: TRBJ1-2; CDR3 DNA: TGTGCCAGCAGCTTAGATGGCGGGCAGGCACGTAACTATGGCTACACCTTC; CDR3 protein: CASSLDGGQARNYGYTF
V gene: TRBV5-1; clone size: .; D gene: .; J gene: TRBJ2-5; CDR3 DNA: TGCGCCAGCGGGGGGACACTCCAAGAGACCCAGTACTTC; CDR3 protein: CASGGTLQETQYF
V gene: TRBV7-9; clone size: many; D gene: .; J gene: TRBJ1-1; CDR3 DNA: TGTGCCAGCAGGCCCAAGGGATGGAGCACTGAAGCTTTCTTT; CDR3 protein: CASRPKGWSTEAFF
V gene: TRBV5-6; clone size: once; D gene: .; J gene: TRBJ1-2; CDR3 DNA: TGTGCCAGCAGCTACTTCTTAGGGGCGGGCTATGGCTACACCTTC; CDR3 protein: CASSYFLGAGYGYTF
V gene: TRBV15; clone size: few; D gene: .; J gene: TRBJ1-4; CDR3 DNA: TGTGCCACCAGCAGATTCCGGGGGACCACTAATGAAAAACTGTTTTTT; CDR3 protein: CATSRFRGTTNEKLFF
V gene: TRBV4-1; clone size: .; D gene: .; J gene: TRBJ2-6; CDR3 DNA: TGCGCCAGCAGCCAAGATTCTGGGGCCAACGTCCTGACTTTC; CDR3 protein: CASSQDSGANVLTF
V gene: TRBV27; clone size: .; D gene: .; J gene: TRBJ2-1; CDR3 DNA: TGTGCCAGCAGTGTGGCGGCCGACAATGAGCAGTTCTTC; CDR3 protein: CASSVAADNEQFF
V gene: TRBV6-1; clone size: .; D gene: .; J gene: TRBJ1-1; CDR3 DNA: TGTGCCAGCAGTGAAGAGGTGGAAGCGAGCAGGGGCACTGAAGCTTTCTTT; CDR3 protein: CASSEEVEASRGTEAFF
V gene: TRBV9; clone size: .; D gene: .; J gene: TRBJ1-3; CDR3 DNA: TGTGCCAGCAGCGTAGCTTCTCAGGGCCTAGGAAACACCATATATTTT; CDR3 protein: CASSVASQGLGNTIYF
V gene: TRBV4-1; clone size: few; D gene: .; J gene: TRBJ2-3; CDR3 DNA: TGCGCCAGCAGCCAAGGCATGATGGCCGATACGCAGTATTTT; CDR3 protein: CASSQGMMADTQYF
V gene: TRBV10-3; clone size: once; D gene: .; J gene: TRBJ1-1; CDR3 DNA: TGTGCCATACAGAGTGCCTGGGACACTGAAGCTTTCTTT; CDR3 protein: CAIQSAWDTEAFF
V gene: TRBV5-1; clone size: .; D gene: TRBD2; J gene: TRBJ2-1; CDR3 DNA: TGCGCCAGCAGCCCGGGGGGACTAGTTTACAATGAGCAGTTCTTC; CDR3 protein: CASSPGGLVYNEQFF
V gene: TRBV6-6; clone size: .; D gene: .; J gene: TRBJ1-5; CDR3 DNA: TGTGCCAGCAGTCCAGCAATGGGCGGCAATCAGCCCCAGCATTTT; CDR3 protein: CASSPAMGGNQPQHF
V gene: TRBV30; clone size: .; D gene: .; J gene: TRBJ2-7; CDR3 DNA: TGTGCCTGGAGTGTAATTCCCTACGAGCAGTACTTC; CDR3 protein: CAWSVIPYEQYF
V gene: TRBV3-1/TRBV3-2; clone size: .; D gene: .; J gene: TRBJ1-1; CDR3 DNA: TGTGCCAGCAGCCAAGTCGTCGGGGACCTAATGAACACTGAAGCTTTCTTT; CDR3 protein: CASSQVVGDLMNTEAFF
V gene: TRBV4-1; clone size: .; D gene: .; J gene: TRBJ2-7; CDR3 DNA: TGCGCCAGCAGCCAAGTAGGGCGAGCCGGCAACTACGAGCAGTACTTC; CDR3 protein: CASSQVGRAGNYEQYF
V gene: TRBV14; clone size: once; D gene: .; J gene: TRBJ2-7; CDR3 DNA: TGTGCCAGCAGCCAGACAGGCTACGAGCAGTACTTC; CDR3 protein: CASSQTGYEQYF
V gene: TRBV24-1; clone size: .; D gene: TRBD1; J gene: TRBJ2-3; CDR3 DNA: TGTGCCACCAGTGATTTCACGCCAGGGACAGGGGGCAGGGATACGCAGTATTTT; CDR3 protein: CATSDFTPGTGGRDTQYF
V gene: TRBV5-1; clone size: .; D gene: .; J gene: TRBJ1-1; CDR3 DNA: TGCGCCAGCAGCTTGGTAGGGGCCACTGAAGCTTTCTTT; CDR3 protein: CASSLVGATEAFF
V gene: TRBV9; clone size: .; D gene: .; J gene: TRBJ1-2; CDR3 DNA: TGTGCCAGCAGCGTAGCTAATGACCTCTATGGCTACACCTTC; CDR3 protein: CASSVANDLYGYTF
V gene: TRBV27; clone size: once; D gene: TRBD2; J gene: TRBJ2-7; CDR3 DNA: TGTGCCAGCAGTTTGACTAGCGGATCTTCCTACGAGCAGTACTTC; CDR3 protein: CASSLTSGSSYEQYF
V gene: TRBV4-1; clone size: .; D gene: .; J gene: TRBJ1-1; CDR3 DNA: TGCGCCAGCAGCCAAGGATTCTCTAACATGAACACTGAAGCTTTCTTT; CDR3 protein: CASSQGFSNMNTEAFF
V gene: TRBV29-1; clone size: .; D gene: .; J gene: TRBJ1-1; CDR3 DNA: TGCAGCGTCCTTCCCCCGGGACTTTGGGAAAACACTGAAGCTTTCTTT; CDR3 protein: CSVLPPGLWENTEAFF
V gene: TRBV5-1; clone size: .; D gene: .; J gene: TRBJ1-1; CDR3 DNA: TGCGCCAGCAGCTTGGCCTCGGGACGGACTGTAGCTTTCTTT; CDR3 protein: CASSLASGRTVAFF
V gene: TRBV5-1; clone size: .; D gene: TRBD1; J gene: TRBJ2-1; CDR3 DNA: TGCGCCAGCAGAGAGACAGGGGACCCCTACAATGAGCAGTTCTTC; CDR3 protein: CASRETGDPYNEQFF
V gene: TRBV5-4; clone size: .; D gene: TRBD2; J gene: TRBJ2-2; CDR3 DNA: TGTGCCAGCAGCTTCCCTAGCGGGAGGGGGGTCGGGGAGCTGTTTTTT; CDR3 protein: CASSFPSGRGVGELFF
V gene: TRBV5-1; clone size: few; D gene: .; J gene: TRBJ2-7; CDR3 DNA: TGCGCCAGCAGCTTAGTCCCCACGGGAGAGCAGTACTTC; CDR3 protein: CASSLVPTGEQYF
V gene: TRBV19; clone size: .; D gene: TRBD1; J gene: TRBJ1-2; CDR3 DNA: TGTGCCAGTAGGGACCCCGACAGGGTAGGATATGGCTACACCTTC; CDR3 protein: CASRDPDRVGYGYTF